This T cell receptor (beta chain) is from a study of identical twins. This clonotype was seen only a few times. A universal primer site came from template switching; cDNA carried unique molecular identifiers. TCRdb used MiXCR to reprocess the 5' RACE reads, holding one entry per CDR3 protein. This table has 600,000 to 850,000 distinct CDR3 sequences, about 20% appearing once. Germline CDR1 reads LNHNV; CDR2 reads YYDKDF (reference sequence). The CDR3 covers 13 residues. V gave up 0 bases and J gave up 7 bases, with 7 bases separating them. The same specimen was also included in a second study, on T cells expressing NK-cell markers. That source adds: There were seven HCMV-seropositive donors and one seronegative donor among the eight sequenced.

The sequence was obtained from a woman aged 18-35 years in good health. Sequencing used PBMCs. This chain links TRBV15 with TRBJ2-1, with D hard to call. The CDR3 here is CATSRDYENEQFF. As DNA, the CDR3 is TGTGCCACCAGCAGAGATTATGAGAATGAGCAGTTCTTC.